The 25 T cell receptor beta chains given below trace back to one sample, sequenced in a study of shared clonotypes between healthy human individuals (TCRdb year 2020). Receptor amplification or capture employed the immunoSEQ multiplex PCR assay. TCRdb limited this immuneACCESS table to in-frame rearrangements with V and J called. A share of clones is missing; checked studies link under half to unresolved V genes, and the rest is unexplained. This sample lists a few million clones; 92% were detected once. 0.37% of the sample belongs to the ten largest clones. Sample: naive CD4+ T cells from PBMCs. The cell subset or site label corresponds to: CD45RA+ positively selected. The receptors derive from a man between 18 and 29 years old in good health. Some clones in this sample may be carry-over from other donors' samples.

A word on this clone: In the same sample, other DNA sequences code for this CDR3. The gene calls are TRBV27 and TRBJ2-7, with 12 bases fitting TRBD1. With 3 bases clipped from V and 1 base from J, the junction kept 1 base outside the gene matches. The CDR3 loop spans 15 amino acids. Per the germline V gene, CDR1 is MNHEY and CDR2 is SMNVEV (reference sequence). CDR3 amino acids: CASSLGQGASYEQYF. CDR3 bases: TGTGCCAGCAGTTTGGGACAGGGGGCGTCCTACGAGCAGTACTTC.

The CDR3 here is CAWRVPLSSGGDTQYF. CDR3 bases: TGTGCCTGGCGAGTCCCTCTTTCTAGCGGGGGCGATACGCAGTATTTT. The rearrangement joins TRBV30 to TRBJ2-3; TRBD2 matches at 10 bases. V lost 5 bases to trimming and J lost 6 bases; unmatched junction nucleotides: 14. In germline, CDR1 is GTSNPN, CDR2 SVGIG (reference sequence). This CDR3 has 16 residues.

The V and J genes are TRBV5-1 and TRBJ2-6; no clear D. The CDR3 extends over 19 amino acids. The germline V and J ends were trimmed by 0 bases and 3 bases, with 19 bases remaining between them. CDR1 and CDR2 (germline): SGHRS, YFSETQ. The CDR3: CASSLERHFRAHGANVLTF. CDR3 sequence (DNA): TGCGCCAGCAGCTTGGAGCGACATTTCCGGGCTCATGGGGCCAACGTCCTGACTTTC.

J is TRBJ1-3 and V is TRBV18; 7 nucleotides align to TRBD1. V lost 3 bases to trimming and J lost 0 bases; unmatched junction nucleotides: 5. The length of the CDR3 is 16 residues. Germline V gives CDR1 KGHSH, CDR2 LQKENI. CDR3 loop: CASSPGQYPSGNTIYF. The DNA for the CDR3 is TGTGCCAGCTCACCGGGACAGTACCCCTCTGGAAACACCATATATTTT. Variable domain in full (rest from reference TRBV18 and TRBJ1-3): NAGVMQNPRHLVRRRGQEARLRCSPMKGHSHVYWYRQLPEEGLKFMVYLQKENIIDESGMPKERFSAEFPKEGPSILRIQQVVRGDSAAYFCASSPGQYPSGNTIYFGEGSWLTVV.

V is TRBV15 and J is TRBJ2-1; no definite D call. The CDR3 spans 12 residues. The V end lost 5 bases, the J end lost 8 bases, and 10 bases lay between the germline ends. Per germline, CDR1 LNHNV and CDR2 YYDKDF (reference sequence). The CDR3, as DNA: TGTGCCACCAGCGCTAAGTGGGATGAGCAGTTCTTC. Amino acids: CATSAKWDEQFF.

Turning to this clone: Other DNA sequences of this sample code for an identical CDR3. The chain employs TRBV7-3 and TRBJ2-6; D not certain. Germline V CDR1 and CDR2: SGHTA, FQGTGA. The CDR3 runs to 13 residues. V was trimmed by 3 bases and J by 2 bases, leaving 2 bases between them. CDR3 region: CASSLAGANVLTF. DNA of the CDR3: TGTGCCAGCAGCTTGGCTGGGGCCAACGTCCTGACTTTC.

The V call is TRBV5-1, the J call TRBJ2-1, with no clear D. The V and J ends lost 4 bases and 8 bases respectively, with 19 bases between them. The CDR3 has 15 residues. Per germline, CDR1 SGHRS and CDR2 YFSETQ. In DNA, the CDR3 is TGCGCCAGCAGCGCCCGGCCCTCTAAAGGCGATGAGCAGTTCTTC. Its translation is CASSARPSKGDEQFF.

The CDR3 DNA follows: TGTGCCAGCAGCCGCGCGGGGTTGGAGACCCAGTACTTC. Translated, it gives CASSRAGLETQYF. The chain has TRBV9 and TRBJ2-5; weak D call: TRBD2 (6 bases). Trimming removed 4 bases at V and 5 bases at J, with 12 bases between. There are 13 residues in the CDR3. Germline CDR1 and CDR2: SGDLS and YYNGEE.

The V and J genes are TRBV4-1 and TRBJ1-3; 10 nucleotides line up with TRBD1. Trimming at V came to 4 bases and at J to 1 base, leaving 1 base not matched to a gene. The CDR3 loop spans 15 amino acids. Germline CDR1 reads MGHRA; CDR2 reads YSYEKL. The CDR3 coding sequence is TGCGCCAGCAGCCCGGGACAGGGGTCTGGAAACACCATATATTTT. Translating it yields CASSPGQGSGNTIYF.

The chain joins TRBV6-6 to TRBJ1-2, with D unclear. This CDR3 is built from 15 residues. Deletions cut 0 bases from V and 0 bases from J, with 8 bases between. Germline values: CDR1 MNHNY, CDR2 SVGAGI (reference sequence). CDR3 residues: CASSYSGGSNYGYTF. As DNA, the CDR3 is TGTGCCAGCAGTTACTCCGGAGGATCTAACTATGGCTACACCTTC.

The chain links TRBV4-1 to TRBJ2-7; possibly TRBD2 for D (5 bases). The CDR3 covers 16 residues. V was pared by 0 bases and J by 1 base, with 13 bases between. Germline CDR1 is MGHRA and CDR2 is YSYEKL. The CDR3 bases are TGCGCCAGCAGCCAAGATCCCAGCAGGAGGTCCTACGAGCAGTACTTC. It translates to CASSQDPSRRSYEQYF.

The table lists this clone with a few counts. CDR3 coding DNA: TGTGCCAGCAGCTCTCAGGGAGTGGGGGAAGCTTTCTTT. Its protein is CASSSQGVGEAFF. The chain links TRBV7-3 to TRBJ1-1; a possible D gene is TRBD1 (5 bases). Germline CDR1 SGHTA, CDR2 FQGTGA. Trimming removed 4 bases from V and 8 bases from J, with 14 bases in between. The CDR3 loop spans 13 amino acids.

A single count supports this clone. V is TRBV28 and J is TRBJ2-7, with D unresolved. CDR1 and CDR2 (germline): MDHEN, SYDVKM. Trimming left V 6 bases short and J 3 bases short, with 9 bases between. The length of the CDR3 is 12 residues. This CDR3 is CASRLNIYEQYF. DNA for the CDR3: TGTGCCAGCAGATTGAACATCTACGAGCAGTACTTC.

This clone occurred once. The chain carries TRBV9 and TRBJ1-3; a weak D match, TRBD1 (6 bases). The CDR3 sequence is 13 residues long. CDR1 and CDR2 from the germline V gene are SGDLS and YYNGEE. V lost 3 bases and J lost 4, with 8 bases in between. CDR3 bases: TGTGCCAGCAGCGGGACAGAAGGAAACACCATATATTTT. This codes for CASSGTEGNTIYF.

This chain links TRBV28 with TRBJ2-3; 15 bases map to TRBD2. The CDR3 totals 17 residues. Germline V gene lookup returns CDR1 MDHEN and CDR2 SYDVKM. V gave up 6 bases and J gave up 7 bases; unmatched junction bases: 11. CDR3 DNA: TGTGCCAGCAGCTTTACCCCCGGGACTAGCGGGAGGTATACGCAGTATTTT. Translation gives CASSFTPGTSGRYTQYF.

This chain connects TRBV5-1 to TRBJ2-3, with 7 bases matching TRBD2. Germline V lookup: CDR1 SGHRS, CDR2 YFSETQ. CDR3 length: 12 residues. After removal of 4 bases from V and 5 bases from J, the junction contained 1 base not matched to a gene. The CDR3 sequence: CASSGGVDTQYF. The CDR3 DNA sequence: TGCGCCAGCAGCGGGGGGGTAGATACGCAGTATTTT.

The chain joins TRBV19 to TRBJ2-5; possibly TRBD2 for D (6 bases). The CDR3 totals 15 residues. CDR1 is LNHDA, CDR2 SQIVND, per germline (reference sequence). The V gene lost 9 bases and the J gene lost 2 bases, with 19 bases spanning the gap. This chain's CDR3 is CASTPLAGPQETQYF. The CDR3 DNA sequence: TGTGCCAGCACCCCCCTGGCGGGACCGCAAGAGACCCAGTACTTC.

This clone came up once. The rearrangement links TRBV19 to TRBJ1-3; D unclear. Germline-derived CDR1 and CDR2 are LNHDA and SQIVND (reference sequence). This CDR3 has 13 amino acids. V gave up 9 bases and J gave up 4 bases, with 13 bases separating them. This CDR3 reads CASESPRGNTIYF. Here the CDR3 DNA reads TGTGCCAGCGAGTCCCCTCGCGGAAACACCATATATTTT.

The chain recombines TRBV28 with TRBJ1-3, with 10 bases identical to TRBD1. The CDR3 has 18 residues. Germline loops: CDR1 MDHEN, CDR2 SYDVKM. V dropped 4 bases and J dropped 3; count of bases not matched to a gene: 12. The CDR3: CASSSRDRGVHFGNTIYF. CDR3 nucleotides: TGTGCCAGCAGTTCACGGGACAGGGGAGTTCACTTTGGAAACACCATATATTTT.

The genes are TRBV4-2 and TRBJ2-6; 11 bases match TRBD2. J was trimmed by 2 bases and V by 8 bases; bases with no gene match: 17. This CDR3 is built from 20 residues. The germline CDR1 and CDR2 sequences are LGHNA and YNFKEQ. CDR3 in amino acids: CASPGAASGRQVAGANVLTF. DNA for the CDR3: TGTGCCAGCCCCGGAGCCGCTAGCGGGAGGCAGGTAGCTGGGGCCAACGTCCTGACTTTC.

The chain uses TRBV6-1 and TRBJ2-7; TRBD2 aligns across 10 bases. The CDR3 spans 15 residues. The germline V gene encodes CDR1 MNHNS and CDR2 SASEGT. V lost 2 bases and J lost 8; bases outside the gene matches: 9. This CDR3 reads CASSELASGSNKQYF. DNA of the CDR3: TGTGCCAGCAGTGAATTGGCTAGCGGGAGTAACAAGCAGTACTTC.

This chain joins TRBV10-3 and TRBJ1-2; D is ambiguous. Germline CDR1 reads ENHRY; CDR2 reads SYGVKD. Deletions cut 6 bases from V and 8 bases from J, with 10 bases between. This CDR3 has 11 residues. This CDR3 reads CAIRGVGGYTF. Written as DNA, the CDR3 is TGTGCCATCAGGGGAGTGGGCGGCTACACCTTC.

The V gene is TRBV7-2, the J gene TRBJ1-2, with a weak D call TRBD1 (5 bases). V shed 1 base and J shed 3 bases, with 6 bases lying between them. Germline V gene lookup returns CDR1 SGHTA and CDR2 FQGNSA. This CDR3 contains 13 residues. CDR3 sequence reads: CASSLGGHYGYTF. CDR3 coding DNA: TGTGCCAGCAGCTTAGGGGGCCACTATGGCTACACCTTC.

The rearrangement joins TRBV15 to TRBJ2-4, with a weak D call TRBD1 (6 bases). The length of the CDR3 is 15 residues. CDR1 and CDR2 (germline): LNHNV, YYDKDF (reference sequence). Trimming took 5 bases from V and 0 from J, leaving 11 bases between them. The CDR3 loop reads CATSLQGIAKNIQYF. The DNA for the CDR3 is TGTGCCACCAGCTTACAGGGAATAGCCAAAAACATTCAGTACTTC.

This rearrangement joins TRBV7-3 to TRBJ2-2, with a tentative D call TRBD2 (6 bases). Looked up from germline, CDR1 is SGHTA and CDR2 is FQGTGA. Trimming took 1 base from V and 1 from J, leaving 10 bases between them. This CDR3 is built from 16 residues. As DNA, the CDR3 is TGTGCCAGCAGCTTAAGGGCCGGGGGGAACACCGGGGAGCTGTTTTTT. This encodes CASSLRAGGNTGELFF.